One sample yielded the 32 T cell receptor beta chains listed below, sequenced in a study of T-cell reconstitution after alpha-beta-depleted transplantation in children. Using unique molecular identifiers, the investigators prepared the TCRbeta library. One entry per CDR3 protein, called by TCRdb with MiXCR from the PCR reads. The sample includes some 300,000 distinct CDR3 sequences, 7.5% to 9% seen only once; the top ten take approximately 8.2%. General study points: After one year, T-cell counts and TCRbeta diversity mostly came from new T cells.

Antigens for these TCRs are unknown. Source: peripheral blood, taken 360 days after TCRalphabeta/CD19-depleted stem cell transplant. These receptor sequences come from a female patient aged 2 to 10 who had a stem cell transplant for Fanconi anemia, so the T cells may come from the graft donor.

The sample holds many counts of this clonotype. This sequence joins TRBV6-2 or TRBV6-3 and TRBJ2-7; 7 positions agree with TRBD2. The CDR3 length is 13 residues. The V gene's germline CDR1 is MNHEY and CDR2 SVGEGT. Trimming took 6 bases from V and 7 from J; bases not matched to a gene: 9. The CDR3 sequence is CASSRPRTREQYV. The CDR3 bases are TGTGCCAGCAGCCGACCTCGGACTAGGGAGCAGTACGTC.

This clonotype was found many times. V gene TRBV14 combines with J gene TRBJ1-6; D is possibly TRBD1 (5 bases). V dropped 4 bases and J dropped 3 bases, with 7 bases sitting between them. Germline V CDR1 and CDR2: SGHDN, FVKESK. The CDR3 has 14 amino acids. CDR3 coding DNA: TGTGCCAGCAGCCTACAGGTCTATAATTCACCCCTCCACTTT. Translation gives CASSLQVYNSPLHF.

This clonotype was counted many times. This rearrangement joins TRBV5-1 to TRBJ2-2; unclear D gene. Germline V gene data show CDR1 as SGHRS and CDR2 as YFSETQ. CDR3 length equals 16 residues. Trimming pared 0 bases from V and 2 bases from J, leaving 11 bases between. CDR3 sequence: CASSLAVRYNTGELFF. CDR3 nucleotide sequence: TGCGCCAGCAGCTTGGCGGTCAGATATAACACCGGGGAGCTGTTTTTT. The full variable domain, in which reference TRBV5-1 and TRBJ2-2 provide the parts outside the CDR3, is KAGVTQTPRYLIKTRGQQVTLSCSPISGHRSVSWYQQTPGQGLQFLFEYFSETQRNKGNFPGRFSGRQFSNSRSEMNVSTLELGDSALYLCASSLAVRYNTGELFFGEGSRLTVL.

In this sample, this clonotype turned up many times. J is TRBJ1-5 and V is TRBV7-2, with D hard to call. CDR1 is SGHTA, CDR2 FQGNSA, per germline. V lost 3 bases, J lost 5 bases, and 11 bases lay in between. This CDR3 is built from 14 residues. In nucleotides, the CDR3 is TGTGCCAGCAGCTTGGAGGCTGGGGATCAGCCCCAGCATTTT. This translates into CASSLEAGDQPQHF.

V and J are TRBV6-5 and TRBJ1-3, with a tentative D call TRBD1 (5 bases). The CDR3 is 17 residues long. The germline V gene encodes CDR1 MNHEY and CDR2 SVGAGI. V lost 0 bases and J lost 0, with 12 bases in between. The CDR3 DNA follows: TGTGCCAGCAGTTACTCGACAGTAAAATTCTCTGGAAACACCATATATTTT. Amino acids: CASSYSTVKFSGNTIYF.

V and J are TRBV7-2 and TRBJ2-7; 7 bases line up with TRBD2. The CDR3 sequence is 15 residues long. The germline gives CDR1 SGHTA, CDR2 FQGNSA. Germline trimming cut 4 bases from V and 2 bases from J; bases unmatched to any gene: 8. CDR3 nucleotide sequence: TGTGCCAGCAGCTCGACGGGGGGTCACCCCTACGAGCAGTACGTC. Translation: CASSSTGGHPYEQYV.

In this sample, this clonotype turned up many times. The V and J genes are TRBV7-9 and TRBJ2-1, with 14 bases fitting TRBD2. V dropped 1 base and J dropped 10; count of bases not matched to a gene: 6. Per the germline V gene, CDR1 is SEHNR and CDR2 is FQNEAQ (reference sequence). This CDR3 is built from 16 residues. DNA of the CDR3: TGTGCCAGCAGCTTAGGGGGACTAGCGGGAGTTAGAGAGCAGTTCTTC. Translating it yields CASSLGGLAGVREQFF.

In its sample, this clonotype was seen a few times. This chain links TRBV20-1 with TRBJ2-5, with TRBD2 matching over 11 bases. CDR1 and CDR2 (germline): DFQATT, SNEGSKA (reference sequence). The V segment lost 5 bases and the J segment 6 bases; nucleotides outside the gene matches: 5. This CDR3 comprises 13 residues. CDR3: CSASRTSGQTQYF. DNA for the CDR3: TGCAGTGCTTCCCGGACTAGCGGGCAGACCCAGTACTTC.

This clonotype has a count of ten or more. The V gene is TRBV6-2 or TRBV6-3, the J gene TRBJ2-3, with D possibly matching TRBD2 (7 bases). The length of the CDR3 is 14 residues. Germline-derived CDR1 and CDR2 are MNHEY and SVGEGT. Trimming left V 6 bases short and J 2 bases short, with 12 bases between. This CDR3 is CASSPRGATDTQYF. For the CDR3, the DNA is TGTGCCAGCAGCCCACGGGGGGCCACAGATACGCAGTATTTT.

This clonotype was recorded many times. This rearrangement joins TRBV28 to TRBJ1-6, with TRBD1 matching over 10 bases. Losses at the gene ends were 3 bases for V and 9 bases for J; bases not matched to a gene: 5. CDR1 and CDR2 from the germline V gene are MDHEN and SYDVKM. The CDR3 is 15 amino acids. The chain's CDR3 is CASSFDRGLSSPLHF. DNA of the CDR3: TGTGCCAGCAGTTTTGACAGGGGGCTCAGTTCACCCCTCCACTTT.

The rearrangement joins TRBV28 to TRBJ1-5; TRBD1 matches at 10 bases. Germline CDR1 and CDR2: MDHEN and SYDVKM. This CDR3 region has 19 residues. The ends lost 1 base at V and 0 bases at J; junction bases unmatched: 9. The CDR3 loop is CASSLLWGTGDGSNQPQHF. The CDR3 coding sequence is TGTGCCAGCAGTTTATTGTGGGGGACAGGGGATGGTAGCAATCAGCCCCAGCATTTT.

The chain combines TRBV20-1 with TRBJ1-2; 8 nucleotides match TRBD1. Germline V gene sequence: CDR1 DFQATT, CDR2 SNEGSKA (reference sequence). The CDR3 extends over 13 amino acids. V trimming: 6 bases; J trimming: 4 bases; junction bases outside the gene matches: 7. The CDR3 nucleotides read TGCAGTGCGGCGACGACAGGGGCCTATGGCTACACCTTC. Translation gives CSAATTGAYGYTF.

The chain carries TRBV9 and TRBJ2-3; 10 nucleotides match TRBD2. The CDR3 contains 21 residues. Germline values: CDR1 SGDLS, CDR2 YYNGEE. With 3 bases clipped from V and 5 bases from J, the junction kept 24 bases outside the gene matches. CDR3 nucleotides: TGTGCCAGCAGCGACCCCTTTTTGACTAGCGGGCCAGGGCCGTTGGGAGATACGCAGTATTTT. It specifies CASSDPFLTSGPGPLGDTQYF.

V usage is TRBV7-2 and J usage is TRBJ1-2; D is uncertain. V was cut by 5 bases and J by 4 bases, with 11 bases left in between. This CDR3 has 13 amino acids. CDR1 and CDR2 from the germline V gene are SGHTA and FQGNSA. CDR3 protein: CASSREVTYGYTF. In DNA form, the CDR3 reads TGTGCCAGCAGCAGGGAGGTAACCTATGGCTACACCTTC.

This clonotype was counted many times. The CDR3 DNA reads TGTGCCAGCAGCTTAGACAGGACTAGCAGCCAAACCTACGAGCAGTACTTC. Residues: CASSLDRTSSQTYEQYF. J is TRBJ2-7 and V is TRBV11-1; TRBD2 matches 8 bases. The CDR3 extends over 17 amino acids. Germline V gene sequence: CDR1 SGHAT, CDR2 FQDESV (reference sequence). The junction had 10 bases not matched to a gene; V was cut back by 1 base and J by 2 bases. The full variable domain, with the rest looked up from reference TRBV11-1 and TRBJ2-7, is EAEVAQSPRYKITEKSQAVAFWCDPISGHATLYWYRQILGQGPELLVQFQDESVVDDSQLPKDRFSAERLKGVDSTLKIQPAELGDSAMYLCASSLDRTSSQTYEQYFGPGTRLTVT.

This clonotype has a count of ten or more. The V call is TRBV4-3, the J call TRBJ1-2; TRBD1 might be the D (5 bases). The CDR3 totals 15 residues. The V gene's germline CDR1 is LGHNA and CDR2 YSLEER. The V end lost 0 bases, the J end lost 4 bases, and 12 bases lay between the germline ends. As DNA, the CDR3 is TGCGCCAGCAGCCAAGACCGGGACGGTTTCTATGGCTACACCTTC. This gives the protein CASSQDRDGFYGYTF.

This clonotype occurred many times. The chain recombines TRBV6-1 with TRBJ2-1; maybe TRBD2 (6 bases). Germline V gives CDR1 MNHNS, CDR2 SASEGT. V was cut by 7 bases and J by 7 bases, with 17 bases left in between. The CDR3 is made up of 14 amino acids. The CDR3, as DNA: TGTGCCAGCACTGACCGGGAGCCCTCGAATGAGCAGTTCTTC. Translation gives CASTDREPSNEQFF.

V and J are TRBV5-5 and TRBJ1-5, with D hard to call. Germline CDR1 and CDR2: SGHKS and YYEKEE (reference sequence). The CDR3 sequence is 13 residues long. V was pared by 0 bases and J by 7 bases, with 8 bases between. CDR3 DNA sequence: TGTGCCAGCAGCTTGGACATGTTCCAGCCCCAGCATTTT. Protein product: CASSLDMFQPQHF.

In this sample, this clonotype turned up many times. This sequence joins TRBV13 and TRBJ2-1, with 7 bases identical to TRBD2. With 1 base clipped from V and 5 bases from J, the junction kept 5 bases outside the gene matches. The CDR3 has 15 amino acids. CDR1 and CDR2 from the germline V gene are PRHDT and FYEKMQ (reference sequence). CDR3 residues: CASSLEAGENNEQFF. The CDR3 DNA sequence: TGTGCCAGCAGCTTAGAGGCGGGGGAGAACAATGAGCAGTTCTTC.

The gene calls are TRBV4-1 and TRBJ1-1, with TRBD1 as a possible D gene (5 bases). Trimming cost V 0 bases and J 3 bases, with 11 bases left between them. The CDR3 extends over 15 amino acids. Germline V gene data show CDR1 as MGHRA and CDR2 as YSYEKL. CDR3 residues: CASSQDPGEDTEAFF. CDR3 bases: TGCGCCAGCAGCCAAGACCCGGGGGAGGACACTGAAGCTTTCTTT.

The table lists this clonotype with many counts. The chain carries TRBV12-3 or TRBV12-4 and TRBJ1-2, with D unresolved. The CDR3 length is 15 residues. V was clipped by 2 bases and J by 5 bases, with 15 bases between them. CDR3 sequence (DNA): TGTGCCAGCAGTTTATTGGCCAGGAACCCGTATGGCTACACCTTC. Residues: CASSLLARNPYGYTF.

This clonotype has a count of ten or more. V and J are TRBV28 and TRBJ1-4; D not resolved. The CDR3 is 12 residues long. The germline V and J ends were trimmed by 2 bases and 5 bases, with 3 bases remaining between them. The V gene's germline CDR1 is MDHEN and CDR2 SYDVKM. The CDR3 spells CASSLRNEKLFF. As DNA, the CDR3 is TGTGCCAGCAGTTTACGGAATGAAAAACTGTTTTTT.

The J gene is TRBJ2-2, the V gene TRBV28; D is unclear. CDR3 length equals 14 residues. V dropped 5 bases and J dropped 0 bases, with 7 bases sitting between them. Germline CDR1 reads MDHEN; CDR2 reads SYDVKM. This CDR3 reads CASSPLPNTGELFF. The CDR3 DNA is TGTGCCAGCAGTCCGCTACCGAACACCGGGGAGCTGTTTTTT.

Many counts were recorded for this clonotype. CDR3 sequence: CSVRNGTGTGNTIYF. The CDR3 DNA reads TGCAGCGTTCGAAATGGGACAGGGACTGGAAACACCATATATTTT. The chain is built from TRBV29-1 and TRBJ1-3; 9 bases are a match to TRBD1. This CDR3 is built from 15 residues. V was clipped by 5 bases and J by 2 bases; unmatched bases: 7. Germline V gene lookup returns CDR1 SQVTM and CDR2 ANQGSEA.

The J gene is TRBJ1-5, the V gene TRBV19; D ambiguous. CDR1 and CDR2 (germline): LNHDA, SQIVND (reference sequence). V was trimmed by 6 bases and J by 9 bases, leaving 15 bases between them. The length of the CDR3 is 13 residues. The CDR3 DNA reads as TGTGCCAGTAGCTATGATGGGGAATCGCCCCAGCATTTT. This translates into CASSYDGESPQHF.

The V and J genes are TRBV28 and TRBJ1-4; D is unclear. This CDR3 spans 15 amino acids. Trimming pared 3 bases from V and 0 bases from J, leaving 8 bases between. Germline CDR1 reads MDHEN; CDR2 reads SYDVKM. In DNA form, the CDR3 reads TGTGCCAGCAGTTTGTTGGGTGCAACTAATGAAAAACTGTTTTTT. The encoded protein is CASSLLGATNEKLFF.

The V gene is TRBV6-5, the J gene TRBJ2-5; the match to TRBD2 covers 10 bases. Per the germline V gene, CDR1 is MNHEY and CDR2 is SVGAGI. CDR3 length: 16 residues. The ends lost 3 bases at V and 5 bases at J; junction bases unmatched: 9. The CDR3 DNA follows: TGTGCCAGCAGTTATGGAGCTAGCGGGAGTCGGGAGACCCAGTACTTC. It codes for CASSYGASGSRETQYF.

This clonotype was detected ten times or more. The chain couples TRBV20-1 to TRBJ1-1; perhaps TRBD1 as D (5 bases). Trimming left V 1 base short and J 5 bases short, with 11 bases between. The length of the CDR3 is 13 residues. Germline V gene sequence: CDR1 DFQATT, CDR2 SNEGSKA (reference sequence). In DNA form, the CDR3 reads TGCAGTGCTAGAGGGGGCTTGGGAACTGAAGCTTTCTTT. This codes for CSARGGLGTEAFF.

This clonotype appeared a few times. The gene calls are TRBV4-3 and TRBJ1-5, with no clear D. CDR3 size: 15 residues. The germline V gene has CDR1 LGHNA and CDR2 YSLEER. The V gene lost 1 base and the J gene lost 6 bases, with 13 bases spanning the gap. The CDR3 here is CASSQGGGLGQPQHF. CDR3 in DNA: TGCGCCAGCAGCCAAGGAGGAGGATTAGGTCAGCCCCAGCATTTT.

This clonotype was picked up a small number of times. The CDR3 sequence: CASSPWTGGQPQHF. In nucleotides, the CDR3 is TGTGCCAGCAGCCCGTGGACAGGGGGTCAGCCCCAGCATTTT. The V and J genes are TRBV7-6 and TRBJ1-5; 10 bases are a match to TRBD1. The J segment lost 6 bases and the V segment lost 5 bases, leaving 4 bases of the junction unmatched. The CDR3 covers 14 residues. The germline gives CDR1 SGHVS, CDR2 FNYEAQ.

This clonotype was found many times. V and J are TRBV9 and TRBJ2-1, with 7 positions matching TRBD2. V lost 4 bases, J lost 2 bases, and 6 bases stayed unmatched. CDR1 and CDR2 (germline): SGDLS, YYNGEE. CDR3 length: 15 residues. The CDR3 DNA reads TGTGCCAGCAGCCTTCTAGCGGTTCCCTACAATGAGCAGTTCTTC. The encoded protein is CASSLLAVPYNEQFF. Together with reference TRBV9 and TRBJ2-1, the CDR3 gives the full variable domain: DSGVTQTPKHLITATGQRVTLRCSPRSGDLSVYWYQQSLDQGLQFLIQYYNGEERAKGNILERFSAQQFPDLHSELNLSSLELGDSALYFCASSLLAVPYNEQFFGPGTRLTVL.

CDR3 coding DNA: TGTGCCAGCAGCCGTTCGGGGGGTGGCTACGAGCAGTACTTC. It specifies CASSRSGGGYEQYF. This sequence joins TRBV11-3 and TRBJ2-7; 7 bases are a match to TRBD2. The CDR3 is made up of 14 amino acids. CDR1 and CDR2 (germline): SGHNT, YENEEA. Losses at the gene ends were 5 bases for V and 3 bases for J; bases not matched to a gene: 7.